Included here is one TCR beta chain sequence, with context. Its antigen is still unknown. The ends lost 4 bases at V and 6 bases at J; junction bases unmatched: 6. The germline V gene has CDR1 SGHDT and CDR2 YYEEEE. The CDR3 is made up of 14 amino acids. This entry comes from a study of glioma-infiltrating T cells after dendritic cell vaccination. Overall study results and limits: Higher TCR clonality did not directly relate to longer survival.

TCRB CDR3 was amplified from 2 ug genomic DNA or less. Primers: 60 V beta forward and 13 J beta reverse. Method: immunoSEQ multiplex PCR; TCRdb's copy keeps in-frame clones and lacks some. Of about 46,000 clones in the sample, around nine tenths are singletons; the top ten hold about 5%. Time point of the sample: after dendritic cell vaccination, including at tumor progression/relapse. Fresh-frozen tumor tissue and more than two years of survival data were available for all. The sequences come from blood, collected after dendritic cell vaccination. This receptor was taken from a human donor with glioblastoma. The V call is TRBV5-6, the J call TRBJ1-1; 10 nucleotides match TRBD1. This CDR3 reads CASSLGGTGAEAFF. CDR3 DNA sequence: TGTGCCAGCAGCCTGGGGGGGACAGGGGCTGAAGCTTTCTTT.